A selection of T cell receptor beta chains follows, all from one sample in a study of blood T cells in healthy people across ages. Via MiXCR, TCRdb re-called the 5' RACE reads, giving one row per CDR3 protein. The table lists about 780,000 distinct CDR3 sequences, about half of them singletons. Sequencing was done on a sample of blood. The receptors were sampled from a man at least 80 years old in good health. Each CDR3 is given with its conserved first and last residue. A D gene is named only where the DNA matches it firmly. Size is stated for part of the rows, as once, few or many counts, or as a class when the clone is expanded.

clone_size,j_call,d_call,v_call,cdr3_aa,cdr3_nt
.,TRBJ1-1,.,TRBV14,CASSALSGTEAFF,TGTGCCAGCAGCGCGCTCTCGGGGACTGAAGCTTTCTTT
few,TRBJ2-3,TRBD2,TRBV6-4,CVSSETSGGVDTQYF,TGTGTCAGCAGTGAAACTAGCGGGGGCGTAGATACGCAGTATTTT
.,TRBJ1-2,.,TRBV28,CASTRQNYGYTF,TGTGCCAGCACGAGACAGAACTATGGCTACACCTTC
once,TRBJ2-3,TRBD2,TRBV4-1,CASSHPSPKSGSPFTDTQYF,TGCGCCAGCAGCCACCCATCCCCCAAGAGCGGGAGTCCTTTCACAGATACGCAGTATTTT
.,TRBJ2-1,.,TRBV29-1,CSVGVVDEGNEQFF,TGCAGCGTGGGGGTCGTGGATGAGGGTAATGAGCAGTTCTTC
.,TRBJ2-3,.,TRBV2,CASSESAPTDTQYF,TGTGCCAGCAGTGAGTCAGCGCCCACAGATACGCAGTATTTT
.,TRBJ2-3,TRBD1,TRBV9,CASSVRGHGTDTQYF,TGTGCCAGCAGCGTGAGGGGGCATGGCACAGATACGCAGTATTTT
.,TRBJ2-3,.,TRBV20-1,CGARASGTTDTQYF,TGCGGTGCTAGAGCCTCGGGGACCACAGATACGCAGTATTTT
.,TRBJ2-3,TRBD2,TRBV29-1,CSVELAEGLTDTQYF,TGCAGCGTGGAACTAGCGGAAGGGTTAACAGATACGCAGTATTTT
.,TRBJ2-7,TRBD2,TRBV7-2,CASSLVLAGDYEQYF,TGTGCCAGCAGCTTAGTTCTAGCGGGGGACTACGAGCAGTACTTC
.,TRBJ2-4,TRBD1,TRBV4-3,CASSQMDRGFDIQYF,TGCGCCAGCAGCCAGATGGACAGGGGGTTTGACATTCAGTACTTC
.,TRBJ1-1,.,TRBV15,CATSRGGRGNTEAFF,TGTGCCACCAGCAGAGGAGGCAGGGGGAACACTGAAGCTTTCTTT
.,TRBJ1-2,.,TRBV29-1,CSVATEGRANTF,TGCAGCGTTGCCACGGAGGGAAGGGCGAACACCTTC
few,TRBJ1-4,.,TRBV6-6,CASSYPTGIATNEKLFF,TGTGCCAGCAGTTACCCCACCGGGATTGCAACTAATGAAAAACTGTTTTTT
.,TRBJ2-7,TRBD2,TRBV20-1,CSAVSRGSIYEQYF,TGCAGTGCTGTCTCCCGCGGGAGTATCTACGAGCAGTACTTC
.,TRBJ2-4,.,TRBV5-5,CASSLELAVNIQYF,TGTGCCAGCAGCTTGGAACTAGCTGTAAACATTCAGTACTTC
.,TRBJ1-1,.,TRBV2,CASSDVGADTEAFF,TGTGCCAGCAGTGATGTAGGGGCCGACACTGAAGCTTTCTTT
.,TRBJ1-4,.,TRBV7-2,CASSQVQGPNEKLFF,TGTGCCAGCAGCCAAGTGCAGGGACCAAATGAAAAACTGTTTTTT
.,TRBJ1-2,TRBD1,TRBV28,CASSLETGGGYTF,TGTGCCAGCAGTTTGGAGACAGGGGGCGGCTACACCTTC
.,TRBJ2-5,TRBD2,TRBV3-1,CASSQVGTRRETQYF,TGTGCCAGCAGCCAAGTCGGGACTAGGCGTGAGACCCAGTACTTC
many,TRBJ2-1,.,TRBV6-2/TRBV6-3,CASSYSYNEQFF,TGTGCCAGCAGCTACTCCTACAATGAGCAGTTCTTC
.,TRBJ2-7,TRBD2,TRBV6-2/TRBV6-3,CASSSGTSGLSYEQYF,TGTGCCAGCAGTTCCGGGACTAGCGGGCTTTCCTACGAGCAGTACTTC
.,TRBJ2-7,TRBD2,TRBV11-2,CASSLGGLDGIEQYF,TGTGCCAGCAGCTTAGGAGGACTAGACGGGATCGAGCAGTACTTC
once,TRBJ2-7,.,TRBV9,CASSETGTYSYEQYF,TGTGCCAGCAGCGAGACCGGGACTTATTCCTACGAGCAGTACTTC
.,TRBJ2-1,TRBD2,TRBV20-1,CSARDSVSGRLKNEQFF,TGCAGTGCTCGAGACAGTGTTAGCGGGAGGCTCAAGAATGAGCAGTTCTTC
once,TRBJ1-5,.,TRBV2,CASKDVGAGNQPQHF,TGTGCCAGCAAAGACGTCGGGGCCGGCAATCAGCCCCAGCATTTT
.,TRBJ2-1,.,TRBV9,CASSSPGLPYEQFF,TGTGCCAGTAGCTCACCGGGACTGCCCTACGAGCAGTTCTTC
few,TRBJ1-6,.,TRBV5-1,CASSLSRGSPLHF,TGCGCCAGCAGCTTGAGTCGGGGGTCACCCCTCCACTTT
few,TRBJ2-7,TRBD1,TRBV5-1,CASSLLWDRVLDEQYF,TGCGCCAGCAGCTTGCTTTGGGACAGGGTGCTAGACGAGCAGTACTTC
.,TRBJ1-5,.,TRBV7-2,CASSFTASGPQHF,TGTGCCAGCAGCTTTACAGCCTCGGGGCCCCAGCATTTT
.,TRBJ2-1,.,TRBV29-1,CSVGQDEQFF,TGCAGCGTTGGGCAGGATGAGCAGTTCTTC
.,TRBJ2-1,TRBD1,TRBV24-1,CATSDSQGATYNEQFF,TGTGCCACCAGTGATTCACAGGGGGCGACCTACAATGAGCAGTTCTTC
.,TRBJ2-3,.,TRBV7-8,CASSPRVRLDTQYF,TGTGCCAGCAGCCCCCGGGTCCGCCTGGATACGCAGTATTTT
few,TRBJ2-7,.,TRBV9,CASSAHAEGYEQYF,TGTGCCAGCAGCGCCCACGCGGAAGGCTACGAGCAGTACTTC
many,TRBJ2-5,TRBD2,TRBV4-3,CASSPRLAGAGTQYF,TGCGCCAGCAGCCCAAGACTAGCGGGGGCAGGGACCCAGTACTTC
.,TRBJ2-5,.,TRBV12-3/TRBV12-4,CASSPFSGGGETQYF,TGTGCCAGCAGTCCTTTCTCCGGAGGGGGAGAGACCCAGTACTTC
.,TRBJ2-7,.,TRBV5-1,CASSLNAGSFYEQYF,TGCGCCAGCAGCTTGAACGCAGGTTCTTTCTACGAGCAGTACTTC
.,TRBJ2-2,TRBD1,TRBV12-3/TRBV12-4,CASSPGQGRTGELFF,TGTGCCAGCAGCCCAGGACAGGGTCGCACCGGGGAGCTGTTTTTT
.,TRBJ1-4,.,TRBV28,CASRGQGEEKLFF,TGTGCCAGCAGGGGCCAGGGAGAGGAAAAACTGTTTTTT
.,TRBJ1-1,.,TRBV7-2,CASSFKYSGAGNTEAFF,TGTGCCAGCAGCTTCAAATACTCAGGGGCTGGGAACACTGAAGCTTTCTTT
.,TRBJ2-7,TRBD1,TRBV20-1,CSARRQGNPYEQYF,TGCAGTGCTAGGAGACAGGGGAACCCCTACGAGCAGTACTTC